This T cell receptor (beta chain) was obtained from a study of STAT3 mutations in large granular lymphocyte leukemia. Study-wide points: At least one immunodominant TCR beta clonotype appeared in every T-cell large granular lymphocyte leukemia patient. All newly emerging clones after therapy were STAT3 wild type.

The CDR3 totals 15 residues. V gave up 4 bases and J gave up 1 base; unmatched junction bases: 4. CDR1 and CDR2 from the germline V gene are MNHEY and SVGAGI. The table came from immunoSEQ multiplex PCR; TCRdb's copy has only in-frame clones and leaves some out. This sample carries over a thousand clones, around three quarters of them seen once, and the ten largest clones take about 39%. On this clone: Antigen specificity is unknown.

V and J are TRBV6-5 and TRBJ1-1; 9 bases map to TRBD1. This sequence originates from a woman in her seventies with T-cell large granular lymphocyte leukemia. Some clones in this sample may be carry-over from other donors' samples. The specimen was peripheral blood mononuclear cells. The CDR3 sequence: CASSSGTGTNTEAFF. For the CDR3, the DNA is TGTGCCAGCAGTTCCGGGACAGGGACGAACACTGAAGCTTTCTTT.